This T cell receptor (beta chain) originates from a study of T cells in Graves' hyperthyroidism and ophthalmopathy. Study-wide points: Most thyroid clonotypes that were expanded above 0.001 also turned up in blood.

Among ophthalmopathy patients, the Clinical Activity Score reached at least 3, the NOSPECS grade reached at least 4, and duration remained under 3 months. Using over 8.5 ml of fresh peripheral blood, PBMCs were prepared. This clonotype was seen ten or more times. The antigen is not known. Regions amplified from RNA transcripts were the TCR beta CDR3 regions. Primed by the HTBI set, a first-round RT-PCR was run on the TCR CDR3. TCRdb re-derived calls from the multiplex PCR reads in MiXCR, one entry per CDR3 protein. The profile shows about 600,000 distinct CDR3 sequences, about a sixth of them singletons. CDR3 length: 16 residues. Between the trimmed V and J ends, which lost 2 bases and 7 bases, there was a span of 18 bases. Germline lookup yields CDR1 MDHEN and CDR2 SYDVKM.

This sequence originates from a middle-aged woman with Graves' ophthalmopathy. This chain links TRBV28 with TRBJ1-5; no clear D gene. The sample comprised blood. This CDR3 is CASSLVHAGLIQPQHF. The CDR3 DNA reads TGTGCCAGCAGTTTAGTCCACGCAGGTCTCATACAGCCCCAGCATTTT.